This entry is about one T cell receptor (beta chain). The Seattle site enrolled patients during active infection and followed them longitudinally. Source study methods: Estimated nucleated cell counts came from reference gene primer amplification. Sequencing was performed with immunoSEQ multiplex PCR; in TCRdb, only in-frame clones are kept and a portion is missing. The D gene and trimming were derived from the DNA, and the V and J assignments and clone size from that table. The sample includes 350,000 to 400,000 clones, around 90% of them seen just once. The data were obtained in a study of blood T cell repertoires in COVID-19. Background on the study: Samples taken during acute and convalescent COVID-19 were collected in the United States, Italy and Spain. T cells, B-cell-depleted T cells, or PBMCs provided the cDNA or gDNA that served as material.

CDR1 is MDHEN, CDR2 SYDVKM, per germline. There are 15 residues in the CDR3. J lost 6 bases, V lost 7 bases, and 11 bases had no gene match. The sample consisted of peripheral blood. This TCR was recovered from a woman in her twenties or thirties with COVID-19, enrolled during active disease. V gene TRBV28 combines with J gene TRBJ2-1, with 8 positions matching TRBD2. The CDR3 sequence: CASTPGGAAVNEQFF. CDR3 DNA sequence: TGTGCCAGCACCCCCGGGGGGGCGGCGGTCAATGAGCAGTTCTTC.